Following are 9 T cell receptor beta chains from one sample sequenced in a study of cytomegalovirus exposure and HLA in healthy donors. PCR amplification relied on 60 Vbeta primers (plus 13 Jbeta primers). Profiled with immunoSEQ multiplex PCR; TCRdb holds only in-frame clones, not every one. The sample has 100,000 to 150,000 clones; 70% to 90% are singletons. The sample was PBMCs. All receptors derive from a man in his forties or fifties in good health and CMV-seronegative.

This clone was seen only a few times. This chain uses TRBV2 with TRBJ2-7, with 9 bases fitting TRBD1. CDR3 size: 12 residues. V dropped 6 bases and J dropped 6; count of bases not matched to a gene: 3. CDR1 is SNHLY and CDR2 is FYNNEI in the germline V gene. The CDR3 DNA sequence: TGTGCCAGCAGGGGACAGGGTAGCGAGCAGTACTTC. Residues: CASRGQGSEQYF. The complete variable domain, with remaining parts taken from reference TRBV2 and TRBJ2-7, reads EPEVTQTPSHQVTQMGQEVILRCVPISNHLYFYWYRQILGQKVEFLVSFYNNEISEKSEIFDDQFSVERPDGSNFTLKIRSTKLEDSAMYFCASRGQGSEQYFGPGTRLTVT.

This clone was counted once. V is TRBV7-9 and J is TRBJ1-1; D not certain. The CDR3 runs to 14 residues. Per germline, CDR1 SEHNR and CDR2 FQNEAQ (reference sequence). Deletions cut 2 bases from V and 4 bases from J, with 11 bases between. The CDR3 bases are TGTGCCAGCAGCTTAACGGAGTTGGGCACTGAAGCTTTCTTT. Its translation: CASSLTELGTEAFF. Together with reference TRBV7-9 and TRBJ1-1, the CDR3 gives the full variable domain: DTGVSQNPRHKITKRGQNVTFRCDPISEHNRLYWYRQTLGQGPEFLTYFQNEAQLEKSRLLSDRFSAERPKGSFSTLEIQRTEQGDSAMYLCASSLTELGTEAFFGQGTRLTVV.

CDR3 bases: TGTGCCAGCAGCGAAGGACACGGCAATCAGCCCCAGCATTTT. Translation: CASSEGHGNQPQHF. This chain joins TRBV9 and TRBJ1-5, with a possible D match to TRBD1 (5 bases). CDR3 size: 14 residues. Germline assignment: CDR1 SGDLS and CDR2 YYNGEE. The V end lost 3 bases, the J end lost 2 bases, and 9 bases lay between the germline ends. Full variable domain (rest looked up from reference TRBV9 and TRBJ1-5): DSGVTQTPKHLITATGQRVTLRCSPRSGDLSVYWYQQSLDQGLQFLIQYYNGEERAKGNILERFSAQQFPDLHSELNLSSLELGDSALYFCASSEGHGNQPQHFGDGTRLSIL.

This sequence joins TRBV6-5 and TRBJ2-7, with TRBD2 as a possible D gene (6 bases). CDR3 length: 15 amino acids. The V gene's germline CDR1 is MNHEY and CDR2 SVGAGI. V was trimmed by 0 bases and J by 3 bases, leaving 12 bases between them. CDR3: CASSYSLGTDYEQYF. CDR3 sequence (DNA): TGTGCCAGCAGTTACTCCTTGGGGACTGACTACGAGCAGTACTTC.

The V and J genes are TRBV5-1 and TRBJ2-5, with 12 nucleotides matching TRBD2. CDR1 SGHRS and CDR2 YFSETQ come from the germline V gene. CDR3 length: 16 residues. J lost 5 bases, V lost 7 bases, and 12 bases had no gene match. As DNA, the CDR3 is TGCGCCAGCGTGGAGGCTAGCGGGAGGGCCTGGGAGACCCAGTACTTC. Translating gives CASVEASGRAWETQYF.

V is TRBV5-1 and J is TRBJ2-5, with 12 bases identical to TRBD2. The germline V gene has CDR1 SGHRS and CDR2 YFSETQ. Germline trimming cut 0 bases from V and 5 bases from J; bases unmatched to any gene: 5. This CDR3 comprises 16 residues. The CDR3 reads CASSLATSGGRETQYF. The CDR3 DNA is TGCGCCAGCAGCTTGGCCACTAGCGGGGGGAGGGAGACCCAGTACTTC.

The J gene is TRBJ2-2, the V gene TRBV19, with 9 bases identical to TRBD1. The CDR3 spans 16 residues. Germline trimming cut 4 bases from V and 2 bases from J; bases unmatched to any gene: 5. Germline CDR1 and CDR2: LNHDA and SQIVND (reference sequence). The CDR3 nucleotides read TGTGCCAGTAGTACCCGGGACAGGGCAAACACCGGGGAGCTGTTTTTT. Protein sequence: CASSTRDRANTGELFF.

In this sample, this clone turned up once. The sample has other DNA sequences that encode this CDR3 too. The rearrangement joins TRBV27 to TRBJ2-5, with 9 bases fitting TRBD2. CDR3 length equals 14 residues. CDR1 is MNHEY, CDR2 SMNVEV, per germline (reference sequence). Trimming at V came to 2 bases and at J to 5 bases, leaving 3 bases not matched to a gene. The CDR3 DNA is TGTGCCAGCAGTTTAATAGCGGGAGTCGAGACCCAGTACTTC. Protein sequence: CASSLIAGVETQYF.

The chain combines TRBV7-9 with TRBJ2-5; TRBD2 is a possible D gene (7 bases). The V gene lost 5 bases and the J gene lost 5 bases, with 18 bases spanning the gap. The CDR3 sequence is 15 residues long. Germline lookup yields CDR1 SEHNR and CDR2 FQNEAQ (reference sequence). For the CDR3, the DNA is TGTGCCAGCAGCCCCCGGTCGGGGGGCCTCGAGACCCAGTACTTC. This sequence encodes CASSPRSGGLETQYF.